These 27 T cell receptor beta chains originate from one sample sequenced in a study of post-analysis software for immune sequencing data. Study results and limitations: TRBV segments more frequent in patients than in controls numbered a few and included TRBV5-6, TRBV5-1 and TRBV20-1.

These receptors' targets are unknown. Prepared libraries of TCR beta cDNA carried unique molecular identifiers. One entry per CDR3 protein, called by TCRdb with MiXCR from the PCR reads. Of some 800,000 distinct CDR3 sequences in the sample, 46% were seen once. The specimen was blood. The receptor set was obtained from a girl aged 5-17 years with multiple sclerosis.

The chain uses TRBV4-1 and TRBJ2-3, with 8 positions matching TRBD2. This CDR3 spans 15 amino acids. The junction had 12 bases not matched to a gene; V was cut back by 7 bases and J by 6 bases. The germline CDR1 and CDR2 sequences are MGHRA and YSYEKL. The CDR3 is CASTAGGTSSDTQYF. The CDR3 DNA sequence: TGCGCCAGCACGGCAGGAGGGACTAGTAGTGATACGCAGTATTTT.

The chain combines TRBV7-9 with TRBJ2-7; a weak D match, TRBD2 (5 bases). Germline assignment: CDR1 SEHNR and CDR2 FQNEAQ (reference sequence). V was shortened by 5 bases and J by 1 base, with 15 bases between the two germline ends. The CDR3 runs to 15 residues. This CDR3 reads CASSPQVLASYEQYF. CDR3 DNA: TGTGCCAGCAGCCCGCAGGTGCTAGCTTCCTACGAGCAGTACTTC.

The table lists this clonotype with a few counts. The gene calls are TRBV7-8 and TRBJ2-7; 10 bases fit TRBD2. The V and J ends lost 3 bases and 2 bases, in that order; junction bases with no gene match: 10. The CDR3 totals 17 residues. CDR1 and CDR2 from the germline V gene are SGHVS and FQNEAQ. DNA of the CDR3: TGTGCCAGCAGCTTCGTCCGACTAGCGGGCCTAACCTACGAGCAGTACTTC. This translates into CASSFVRLAGLTYEQYF.

The J gene is TRBJ1-6, the V gene TRBV12-3 or TRBV12-4, with a possible D match to TRBD1 (5 bases). CDR3 length: 15 residues. Trimming stripped 3 bases from V and 10 bases from J, with 16 bases between. The CDR3 nucleotides read TGTGCCAGCAGTTTCCGGCCAGGGTCGGACTCACCCCTCCACTTT. Its translation is CASSFRPGSDSPLHF.

This clonotype was recorded a few times. This chain links TRBV7-9 with TRBJ2-7, with a tentative D call TRBD1 (6 bases). The V end lost 1 base, the J end lost 7 bases, and 14 bases lay between the germline ends. This CDR3 spans 14 amino acids. Germline CDR1 and CDR2: SEHNR and FQNEAQ (reference sequence). The CDR3 sequence: CASSLGGQDGEQYF. CDR3 coding DNA: TGTGCCAGCAGCTTAGGGGGGCAGGATGGGGAGCAGTACTTC.

V is TRBV20-1 and J is TRBJ1-2, with D uncertain. This CDR3 contains 14 residues. Germline CDR1 DFQATT, CDR2 SNEGSKA (reference sequence). V lost 6 bases to trimming and J lost 0 bases, with 14 bases between them. As DNA, the CDR3 is TGCAGTGCCGCTGAGACGGAAGCTAACTATGGCTACACCTTC. It translates to CSAAETEANYGYTF.

In regard to this clonotype: The junction departs from the called germline gene at one end, perhaps through a read error. This sequence joins TRBV29-1 and TRBJ2-6; D not certain. CDR3 length: 18 amino acids. CDR1 and CDR2 (germline): SQVTM, ANQGSEA. The CDR3 bases are TGCAGCGTTGTTTTTGCCAGTACCCTGTACTCTGGGACCAACGTCCTGACTTTC. It codes for CSVVFASTLYSGTNVLTF.

DNA for the CDR3: TGTGCCATCAGCAACTCACCGACAGGGATCAACTATGGCTACACCTTC. Residues: CAISNSPTGINYGYTF. The chain couples TRBV10-3 to TRBJ1-2; 7 bases match TRBD1. J lost 2 bases, V lost 6 bases, and 12 bases had no gene match. Germline V gene sequence: CDR1 ENHRY, CDR2 SYGVKD. The CDR3 has 16 amino acids.

The sample holds a few counts of this clonotype. The gene calls are TRBV4-2 and TRBJ2-1, with 10 bases identical to TRBD2. Looked up from germline, CDR1 is LGHNA and CDR2 is YNFKEQ. The V segment lost 4 bases and the J segment 7 bases; nucleotides outside the gene matches: 4. This CDR3 is built from 14 residues. The CDR3 bases are TGTGCCAGCAGCCCGCCTAGCGGGAGAAATGAGCAGTTCTTC. Translating gives CASSPPSGRNEQFF.

The chain has TRBV18 and TRBJ2-1; no clear D gene. The ends were cut back, 2 bases at V and 4 bases at J, with 12 bases in the middle. CDR1 KGHSH and CDR2 LQKENI come from the germline V gene. CDR3 size: 15 residues. CDR3 loop: CASSPTGGEYNEQFF. CDR3 DNA sequence: TGTGCCAGCTCACCAACCGGTGGAGAGTACAATGAGCAGTTCTTC.

The CDR3 DNA follows: TGTGCCAGCAGTTCAGGCGGGTGGTATAAGGAAAAACTGTTTTTT. Protein product: CASSSGGWYKEKLFF. The rearrangement uses TRBV6-5 and TRBJ1-4; D not resolved. CDR3 length: 15 residues. From germline, CDR1 is MNHEY and CDR2 SVGAGI. V was clipped by 4 bases and J by 8 bases, with 17 bases between them.

The chain joins TRBV4-2 to TRBJ2-7; D might be TRBD2 (6 bases). The J call may be faulty, since TRBJ2-5 better matches the DNA end. The CDR3 has 15 amino acids. CDR1 is LGHNA, CDR2 YNFKEQ, per germline. CDR3 coding DNA: TGTGCCAGCAGCCAAGACCAGGCGGGAAGAGAGACCCAGTACTTC. Protein sequence: CASSQDQAGRETQYF.

This chain connects TRBV20-1 to TRBJ1-2; a weak D match, TRBD1 (5 bases). V was trimmed by 0 bases and J by 4 bases, leaving 12 bases between them. The CDR3 length is 14 residues. Per the germline V gene, CDR1 is DFQATT and CDR2 is SNEGSKA (reference sequence). CDR3 loop: CSARDLEQAYGYTF. CDR3 in DNA: TGCAGTGCTAGAGATCTGGAACAGGCCTATGGCTACACCTTC.

This clonotype was counted a few times. The chain employs TRBV7-9 and TRBJ2-7, with D hard to call. The CDR3 runs 19 residues. V lost 6 bases to trimming and J lost 2 bases, with 29 bases between them. The germline V gene has CDR1 SEHNR and CDR2 FQNEAQ (reference sequence). The CDR3: CASSITDPFLTRATYEQYF. CDR3 DNA: TGTGCCAGCAGTATCACGGACCCCTTTCTTACCCGTGCCACCTACGAGCAGTACTTC. The full variable domain, rest sourced from reference TRBV7-9 and TRBJ2-7, is DTGVSQNPRHKITKRGQNVTFRCDPISEHNRLYWYRQTLGQGPEFLTYFQNEAQLEKSRLLSDRFSAERPKGSFSTLEIQRTEQGDSAMYLCASSITDPFLTRATYEQYFGPGTRLTVT.

This clonotype has at least ten counts. This chain uses TRBV20-1 with TRBJ2-3; 8 bases are shared with TRBD2. CDR1 and CDR2 from the germline V gene are DFQATT and SNEGSKA (reference sequence). Germline trimming cut 8 bases from V and 3 bases from J; bases unmatched to any gene: 10. The CDR3 runs to 14 residues. The CDR3 DNA reads TGCAGTTCGGAATTAGCGGGACGGACAGATACGCAGTATTTT. This encodes CSSELAGRTDTQYF.

The V gene is TRBV7-3, the J gene TRBJ2-3; D remains ambiguous. Trimming left V 7 bases short and J 0 bases short, with 11 bases between. The CDR3 totals 14 residues. Germline CDR1 SGHTA, CDR2 FQGTGA. CDR3: CASKGGPSTDTQYF. The DNA for the CDR3 is TGTGCCAGCAAGGGCGGACCTAGCACAGATACGCAGTATTTT.

The chain carries TRBV6-5 and TRBJ2-7; 7 positions agree with TRBD2. J gave up 2 bases and V 0 bases, and 7 bases lay outside the gene matches. In germline, CDR1 is MNHEY, CDR2 SVGAGI. The CDR3 is made up of 16 amino acids. CDR3 in amino acids: CASSYSAIGRAYEQYF. In nucleotides, the CDR3 is TGTGCCAGCAGTTACTCCGCGATTGGGAGGGCCTACGAGCAGTACTTC.

This clonotype was detected ten times or more. The rearrangement links TRBV18 to TRBJ1-2, with a tentative D call TRBD1 (5 bases). Looked up from germline, CDR1 is KGHSH and CDR2 is LQKENI. V dropped 6 bases and J dropped 5 bases, with 13 bases sitting between them. The CDR3 has 13 residues. CDR3 region: CASSALGDYGYTF. Here the CDR3 DNA reads TGTGCCAGCTCCGCCCTGGGGGATTATGGCTACACCTTC.

The chain is built from TRBV2 and TRBJ2-2; D not resolved. The CDR3 runs to 11 residues. V gave up 6 bases and J gave up 6 bases, with 5 bases separating them. Germline lookup yields CDR1 SNHLY and CDR2 FYNNEI. The CDR3 spells CASRGSGELFF. The CDR3 region has the DNA TGTGCCAGCAGGGGTTCCGGGGAGCTGTTTTTT.

Comments on this clonotype: Because the CDR3's place on the DNA is in doubt, the DNA is left out and the CDR3 is given as listed by TCRdb. This rearrangement joins TRBV28 to TRBJ1-1. Germline CDR1 reads MDHEN; CDR2 reads SYDVKM. The CDR3 is 24 residues long, ends included. This chain's CDR3 is CASSPGTPPYEQYFGPGTNTEAFF.

This clonotype was found a few times. The chain employs TRBV12-3 or TRBV12-4 and TRBJ2-1; D not resolved. Trimming shortened V by 6 bases and J by 8 bases, and 17 bases separated the two germline ends. The CDR3 consists of 14 residues. For the CDR3, the DNA is TGTGCCAGCAGCCCGACCACTCCGTTCGATGAGCAGTTCTTC. It translates to CASSPTTPFDEQFF.

A word on this clonotype: An end of the junction differs from the germline gene, which may be a read error. The rearrangement joins TRBV15 to TRBJ2-7, with a possible D match to TRBD1 (6 bases). Looked up from germline, CDR1 is LNHNV and CDR2 is YYDKDF (reference sequence). The CDR3 sequence is 15 residues long. CDR3: CATSREQGRSYGQYF. The CDR3 nucleotides are TGTGCCACCAGCAGAGAGCAGGGGCGATCCTACGGGCAGTACTTC.

The rearrangement links TRBV5-1 to TRBJ2-6; 9 bases map to TRBD1. CDR3 size: 17 residues. Germline trimming cut 8 bases from V and 0 bases from J; bases unmatched to any gene: 9. Per the germline V gene, CDR1 is SGHRS and CDR2 is YFSETQ. In nucleotides, the CDR3 is TGCGCCAGTACCTGGGACAGGGCAAGCTCTGGGGCCAACGTCCTGACTTTC. Its protein is CASTWDRASSGANVLTF.

The chain joins TRBV3-1 to TRBJ2-7; 8 positions agree with TRBD2. Germline lookup yields CDR1 LGHDT and CDR2 YNNKEL (reference sequence). With 1 base clipped from V and 0 bases from J, the junction kept 8 bases outside the gene matches. The CDR3 length is 17 residues. The chain's CDR3 is CASSQGRSGKYSYEQYF. DNA for the CDR3: TGTGCCAGCAGCCAAGGTCGTAGCGGGAAATACTCCTACGAGCAGTACTTC.

This clonotype was seen more than once but under ten times. The CDR3 sequence is CASSLGGSTGYQPQHF. As DNA, the CDR3 is TGTGCCAGCAGCTTAGGAGGTTCGACAGGCTATCAGCCCCAGCATTTT. The V call is TRBV7-8, the J call TRBJ1-5, with a weak D call TRBD1 (6 bases). The CDR3 is 16 residues long. Deletions cut 1 base from V and 5 bases from J, with 15 bases between. Germline V gene data show CDR1 as SGHVS and CDR2 as FQNEAQ.

This clonotype was seen more than once but under ten times. J is TRBJ2-1 and V is TRBV9, with 11 bases lining up with TRBD2. Germline values: CDR1 SGDLS, CDR2 YYNGEE. This CDR3 has 16 amino acids. Losses at the gene ends were 3 bases for V and 3 bases for J; bases not matched to a gene: 5. Written as DNA, the CDR3 is TGTGCCAGCAGCGGGCCCGGGACTAGCGGCTACAATGAGCAGTTCTTC. It encodes CASSGPGTSGYNEQFF.

The chain employs TRBV4-1 and TRBJ2-1; possible D gene TRBD2, 6 bases. Germline lookup yields CDR1 MGHRA and CDR2 YSYEKL. The CDR3 spans 15 residues. Trimming cost V 4 bases and J 7 bases, with 17 bases left between them. The CDR3 sequence is CASSLLRREHNEQFF. For the CDR3, the DNA is TGCGCCAGCAGCCTCTTACGGAGGGAGCATAATGAGCAGTTCTTC.